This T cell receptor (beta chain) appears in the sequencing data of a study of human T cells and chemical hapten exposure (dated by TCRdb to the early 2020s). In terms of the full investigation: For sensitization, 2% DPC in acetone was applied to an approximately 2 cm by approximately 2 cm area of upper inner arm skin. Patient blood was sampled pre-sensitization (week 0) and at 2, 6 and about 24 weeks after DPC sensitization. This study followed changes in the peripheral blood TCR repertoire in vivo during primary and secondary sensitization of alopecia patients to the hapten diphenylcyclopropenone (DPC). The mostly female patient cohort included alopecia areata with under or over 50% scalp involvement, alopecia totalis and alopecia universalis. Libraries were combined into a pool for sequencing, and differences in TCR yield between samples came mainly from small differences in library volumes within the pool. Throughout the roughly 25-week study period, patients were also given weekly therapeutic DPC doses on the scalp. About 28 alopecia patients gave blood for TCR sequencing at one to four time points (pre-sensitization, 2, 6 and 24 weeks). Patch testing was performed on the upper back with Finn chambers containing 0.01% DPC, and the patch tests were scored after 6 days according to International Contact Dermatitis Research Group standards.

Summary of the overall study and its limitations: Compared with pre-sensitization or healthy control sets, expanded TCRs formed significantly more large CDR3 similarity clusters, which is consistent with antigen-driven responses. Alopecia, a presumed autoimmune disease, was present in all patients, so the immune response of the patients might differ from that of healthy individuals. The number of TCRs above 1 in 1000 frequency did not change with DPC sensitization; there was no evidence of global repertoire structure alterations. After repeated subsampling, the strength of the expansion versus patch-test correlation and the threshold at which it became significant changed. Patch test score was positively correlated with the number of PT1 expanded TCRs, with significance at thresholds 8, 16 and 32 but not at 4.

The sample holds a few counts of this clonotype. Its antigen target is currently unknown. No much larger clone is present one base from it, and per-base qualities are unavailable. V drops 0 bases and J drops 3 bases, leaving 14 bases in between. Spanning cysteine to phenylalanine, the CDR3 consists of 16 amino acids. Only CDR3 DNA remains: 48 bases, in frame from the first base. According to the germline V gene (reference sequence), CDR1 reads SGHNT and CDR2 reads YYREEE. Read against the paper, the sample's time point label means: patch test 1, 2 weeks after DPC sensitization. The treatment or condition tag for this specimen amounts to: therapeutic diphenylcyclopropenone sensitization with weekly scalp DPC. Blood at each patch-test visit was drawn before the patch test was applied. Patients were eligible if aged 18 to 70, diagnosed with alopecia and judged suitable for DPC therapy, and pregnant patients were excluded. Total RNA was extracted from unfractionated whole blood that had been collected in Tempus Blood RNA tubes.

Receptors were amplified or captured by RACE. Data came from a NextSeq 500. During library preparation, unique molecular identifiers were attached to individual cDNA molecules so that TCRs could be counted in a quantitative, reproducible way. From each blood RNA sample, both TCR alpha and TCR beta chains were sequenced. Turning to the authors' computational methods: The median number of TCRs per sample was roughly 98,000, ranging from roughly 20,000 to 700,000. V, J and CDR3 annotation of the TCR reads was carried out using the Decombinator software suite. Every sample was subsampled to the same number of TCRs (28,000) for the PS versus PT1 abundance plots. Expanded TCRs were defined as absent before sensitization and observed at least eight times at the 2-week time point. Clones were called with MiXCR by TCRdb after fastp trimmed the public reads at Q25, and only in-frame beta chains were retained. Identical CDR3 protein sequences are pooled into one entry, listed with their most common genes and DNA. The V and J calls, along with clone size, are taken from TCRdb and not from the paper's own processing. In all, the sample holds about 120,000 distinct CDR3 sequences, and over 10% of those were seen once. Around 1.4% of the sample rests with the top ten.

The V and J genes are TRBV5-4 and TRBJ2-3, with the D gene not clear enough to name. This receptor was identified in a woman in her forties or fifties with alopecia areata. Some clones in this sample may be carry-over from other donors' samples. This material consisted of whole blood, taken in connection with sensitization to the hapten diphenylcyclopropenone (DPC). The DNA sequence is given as TGTGCCAGCAGCTTGGATGACTTCCCACCAACAGATACGCAGTATTTT. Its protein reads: CASSLDDFPPTDTQYF.